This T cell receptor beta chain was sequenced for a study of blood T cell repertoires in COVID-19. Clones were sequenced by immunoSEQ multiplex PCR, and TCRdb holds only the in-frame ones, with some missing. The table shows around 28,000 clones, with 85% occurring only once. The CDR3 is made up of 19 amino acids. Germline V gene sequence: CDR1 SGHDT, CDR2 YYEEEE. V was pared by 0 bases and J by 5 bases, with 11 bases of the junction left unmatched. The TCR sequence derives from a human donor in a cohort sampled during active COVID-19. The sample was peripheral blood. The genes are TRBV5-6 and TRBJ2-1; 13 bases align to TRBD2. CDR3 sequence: CASSLVIGGLAGAHNEQFF. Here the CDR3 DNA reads TGTGCCAGCAGCTTGGTAATAGGAGGACTAGCGGGGGCCCACAATGAGCAGTTCTTC.